This entry describes one TCR beta chain. Its antigen is as yet unknown. In germline, CDR1 is LNHNV, CDR2 YYDKDF (reference sequence). The CDR3 covers 15 residues. Trimming stripped 0 bases from V and 4 bases from J, with 10 bases between. CD4+ T cells from unexposed donors were obtained before the COVID-19 pandemic (2011-2018). After roughly 9 days of culture, CD4+ T cells were isolated. Cells permitting, SARS-CoV-2 S/N and four cold-coronavirus spikes were tested on unexposed-donor CD4+ T cells. This sample was included in a study of CD4 T cells in relation to SARS-CoV-2 and coronaviruses. Study information: ViraFEST: approximately eleven-day antigen culture of PBMCs, then TCR beta CDR3 sequencing.

Findings and limits, study-wide: Crossreactive clones expanded significantly less to SARS-CoV-2 than monoreactive clones. The cross-reactivity analysis covered only spike protein, not other viral proteins.

Sequenced by immunoSEQ multiplex PCR; TCRdb stores in-frame clones only, minus some. The sample records over 25,000 clones, 65% to 80% being singletons. The specimen sequenced was CD4+ T cells from PBMCs, cultured in vitro. The rearrangement joins TRBV15 to TRBJ1-3, with unresolved D. The TCR sequence derives from a human donor in good health. CDR3 bases: TGTGCCACCAGCAGAGACCGAGCTCGGGGAAACACCATATATTTT. Protein: CATSRDRARGNTIYF. The full variable domain, rest sourced from reference TRBV15 and TRBJ1-3, is DAMVIQNPRYQVTQFGKPVTLSCSQTLNHNVMYWYQQKSSQAPKLLFHYYDKDFNNEADTPDNFQSRRPNTSFCFLDIRSPGLGDTAMYLCATSRDRARGNTIYFGEGSWLTVV.